The following is a T cell receptor beta chain sequence with its context. This clone was counted only a few times. Its antigen remains unidentified. No much larger clone exists at a distance of one base, and base qualities are not known. CDR1 and CDR2 (SGHDT, YYEEEE) derive from the germline V gene. Its CDR3 holds 14 amino acids, cysteine through phenylalanine. The sequence is cut down to CDR3 DNA, 42 bases in frame from base 1. The germline ends are 13 bases apart after V is trimmed by 7 bases and J by 5 bases. These data are taken from a study of blood T cell repertoires in COVID-19 (dated by TCRdb to between 2020 and 2021). As for the study more broadly: Samples covering the acute and convalescent phases of COVID-19 were provided by collaborators in the United States, Italy and Spain. The prospective study material was composed of cDNA or gDNA derived from T cells, B-cell-depleted T cells, or PBMCs. Subjects who had been exposed to COVID-19, were actively infected with it, or had recovered from it provided the deeply sampled blood TCRbeta repertoires that made up the dataset. A freely available public database, intended as a resource for researchers studying the immune response to SARS-CoV-2, is where the repertoires were released. The samples were drawn from two sources: the first 160 participants of the ongoing ImmuneRACE study, and approximately 1,300 subjects contributed by 6 global collaborators. A de-identified subject ID, COVID-19 status, age in years and sex were almost always included in the sample metadata. Where available, HLA class I and class II types were obtained from metadata supplied by the sample provider rather than from assay-based typing.

On the study overall, not on this receptor specifically: Clinical and demographic metadata were provided uncurated, with the amount varying by source and participant.

TCRbeta CDR3 regions were amplified from genomic DNA by means of the immunoSEQ Assay, a bias-controlled multiplex PCR. As for the original processing: Within the assay, amplification of reference gene primers was used to estimate how many nucleated cells each sample contained. Sequence reads were collapsed and filtered to measure the absolute abundance of every unique TCRbeta CDR3 rearrangement. Productive Simpson clonality was computed per sample as the square root of Simpson's diversity index over productive rearrangements. This immuneACCESS table, as held by TCRdb, lists in-frame sequences with V and J called but not all clones. Of the missing ones, under half trace to an unresolved V gene in checked studies; the others have no known cause. V and J calls and clone size follow that table, whereas D and trimming were derived from the DNA. The sample table lists some 150,000 clones, approximately 81% of them with a count of one. The top ten hold 2.6% of the sample.

The collaborating institutions used their own protocols to collect whole blood in K2EDTA tubes. For TCRbeta analysis, collaborators shipped samples in one of three forms: frozen whole blood, isolated PBMCs, or DNA extracted from either of those sample types. This TCR was sampled from a human donor with acute or convalescent COVID-19. The donor label of this sample is uncertain. The sequencing sample was made of peripheral blood. The rearrangement combines TRBV5-6 with TRBJ1-6; the D gene lacks a confident call. The sequence in DNA is TGTGCCAGCTGCGAAGGGAGAGATAATTCACCCCTCCACTTT. Its translation reads: CASCEGRDNSPLHF. Full variable domain (CDR3 extended with the reference TRBV5-6 and TRBJ1-6 proteins): DAGVTQSPTHLIKTRGQQVTLRCSPKSGHDTVSWYQQALGQGPQFIFQYYEEEERQRGNFPDRFSGHQFPNYSSELNVNALLLGDSALYLCASCEGRDNSPLHFGNGTRLTVT.